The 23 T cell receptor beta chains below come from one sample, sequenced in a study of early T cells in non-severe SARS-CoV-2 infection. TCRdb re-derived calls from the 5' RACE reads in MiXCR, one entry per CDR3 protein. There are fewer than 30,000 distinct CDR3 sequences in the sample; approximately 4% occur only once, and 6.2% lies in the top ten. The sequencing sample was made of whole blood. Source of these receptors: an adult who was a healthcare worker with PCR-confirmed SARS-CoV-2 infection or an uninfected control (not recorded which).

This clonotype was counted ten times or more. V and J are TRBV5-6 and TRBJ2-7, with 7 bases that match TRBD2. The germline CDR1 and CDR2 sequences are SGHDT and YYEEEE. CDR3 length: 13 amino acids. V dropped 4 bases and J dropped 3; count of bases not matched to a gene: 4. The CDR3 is CASSLLADYEQYF. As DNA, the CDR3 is TGTGCCAGCAGCCTGCTAGCGGACTACGAGCAGTACTTC.

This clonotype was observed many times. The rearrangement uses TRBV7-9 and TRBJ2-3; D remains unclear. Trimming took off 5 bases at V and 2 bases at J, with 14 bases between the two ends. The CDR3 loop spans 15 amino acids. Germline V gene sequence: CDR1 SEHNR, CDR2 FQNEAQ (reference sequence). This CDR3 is CASSRQARNTDTQYF. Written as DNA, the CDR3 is TGTGCCAGCAGCCGCCAGGCGCGGAACACAGATACGCAGTATTTT.

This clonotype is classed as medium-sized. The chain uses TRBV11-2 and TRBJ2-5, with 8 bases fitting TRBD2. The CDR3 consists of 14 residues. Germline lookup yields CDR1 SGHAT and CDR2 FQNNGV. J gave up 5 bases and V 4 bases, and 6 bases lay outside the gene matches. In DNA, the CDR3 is TGTGCCAGCAGCTCGGGACTAGTATTTGAGACCCAGTACTTC. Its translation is CASSSGLVFETQYF.

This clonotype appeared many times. The CDR3 loop reads CASSLRTPSTDTQYF. The CDR3, as DNA: TGTGCCAGCAGCTTACGGACCCCTAGCACAGATACGCAGTATTTT. This chain connects TRBV11-2 to TRBJ2-3; D is undetermined. In germline, CDR1 is SGHAT, CDR2 FQNNGV. The CDR3 is made up of 15 amino acids. The ends were cut back, 2 bases at V and 0 bases at J, with 9 bases in the middle.

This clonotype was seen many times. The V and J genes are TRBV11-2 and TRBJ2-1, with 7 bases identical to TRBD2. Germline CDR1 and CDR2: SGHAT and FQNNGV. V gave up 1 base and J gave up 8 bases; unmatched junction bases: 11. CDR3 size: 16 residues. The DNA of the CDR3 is TGTGCCAGCAGCTTAGGGGCAGCGGGAATCGGCGATGAGCAGTTCTTC. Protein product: CASSLGAAGIGDEQFF.

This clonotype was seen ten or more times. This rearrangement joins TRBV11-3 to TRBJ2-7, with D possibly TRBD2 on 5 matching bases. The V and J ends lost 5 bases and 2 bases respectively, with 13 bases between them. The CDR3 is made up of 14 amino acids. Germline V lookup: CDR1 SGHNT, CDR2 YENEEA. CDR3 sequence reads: CASSTRDPAYEQYF. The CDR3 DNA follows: TGTGCCAGCAGCACCCGGGATCCCGCCTACGAGCAGTACTTC.

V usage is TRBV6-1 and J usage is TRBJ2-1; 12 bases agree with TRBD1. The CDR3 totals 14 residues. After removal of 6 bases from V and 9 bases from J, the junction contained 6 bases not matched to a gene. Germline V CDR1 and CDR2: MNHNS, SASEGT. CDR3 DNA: TGTGCCAGCAGGAAGGGACAGGGGGCCGCTGAGCAGTTCTTC. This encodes CASRKGQGAAEQFF.

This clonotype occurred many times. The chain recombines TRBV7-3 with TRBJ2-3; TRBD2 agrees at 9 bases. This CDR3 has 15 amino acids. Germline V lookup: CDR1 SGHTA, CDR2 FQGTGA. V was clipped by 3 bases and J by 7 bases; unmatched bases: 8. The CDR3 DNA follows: TGTGCCAGCAGCTTGACTAGCGGCTTGTTAAATACGCAGTATTTT. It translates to CASSLTSGLLNTQYF.

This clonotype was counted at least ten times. CDR3 region: CASSAVGVGEQYF. CDR3 bases: TGTGCCAGCAGTGCAGTAGGGGTAGGAGAGCAGTACTTC. This rearrangement joins TRBV27 to TRBJ2-7; possibly TRBD1 for D (5 bases). CDR1 and CDR2 (germline): MNHEY, SMNVEV (reference sequence). CDR3 size: 13 residues. The V gene lost 5 bases and the J gene lost 7 bases, with 15 bases spanning the gap.

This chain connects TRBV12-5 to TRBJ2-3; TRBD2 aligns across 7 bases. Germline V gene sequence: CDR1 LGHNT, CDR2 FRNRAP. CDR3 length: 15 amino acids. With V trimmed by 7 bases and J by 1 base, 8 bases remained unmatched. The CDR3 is CASASGGLRTDTQYF. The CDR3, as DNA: TGTGCTAGTGCCTCGGGGGGTTTACGCACAGATACGCAGTATTTT.

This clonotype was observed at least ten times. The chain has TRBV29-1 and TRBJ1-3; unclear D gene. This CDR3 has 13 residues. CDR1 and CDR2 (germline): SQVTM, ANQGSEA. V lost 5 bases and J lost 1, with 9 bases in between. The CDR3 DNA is TGCAGCGTTTCCGGAGAGTCTGGAAACACCATATATTTT. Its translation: CSVSGESGNTIYF.

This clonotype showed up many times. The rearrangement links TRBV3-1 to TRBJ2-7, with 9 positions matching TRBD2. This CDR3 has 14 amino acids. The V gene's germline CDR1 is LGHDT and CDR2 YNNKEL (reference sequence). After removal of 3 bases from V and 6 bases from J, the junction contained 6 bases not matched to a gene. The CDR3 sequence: CASSHLAGAGEQYF. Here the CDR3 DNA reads TGTGCCAGCAGCCACTTAGCGGGAGCGGGCGAGCAGTACTTC.

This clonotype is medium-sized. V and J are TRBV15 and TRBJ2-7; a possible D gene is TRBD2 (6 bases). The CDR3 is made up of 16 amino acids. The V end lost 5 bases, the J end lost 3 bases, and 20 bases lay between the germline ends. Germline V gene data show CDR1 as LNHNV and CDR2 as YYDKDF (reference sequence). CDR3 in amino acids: CATSSDGGGEFYEQYF. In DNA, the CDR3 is TGTGCCACCAGCTCAGATGGTGGAGGGGAATTCTACGAGCAGTACTTC. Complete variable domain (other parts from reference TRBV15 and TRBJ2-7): DAMVIQNPRYQVTQFGKPVTLSCSQTLNHNVMYWYQQKSSQAPKLLFHYYDKDFNNEADTPDNFQSRRPNTSFCFLDIRSPGLGDTAMYLCATSSDGGGEFYEQYFGPGTRLTVT.

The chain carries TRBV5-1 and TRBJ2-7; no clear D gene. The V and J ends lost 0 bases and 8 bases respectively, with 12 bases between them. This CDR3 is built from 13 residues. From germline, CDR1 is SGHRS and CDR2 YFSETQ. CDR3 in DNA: TGCGCCAGCAGCTTGGCCGGAGTGTCCCAGCAGTACTTC. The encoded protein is CASSLAGVSQQYF.

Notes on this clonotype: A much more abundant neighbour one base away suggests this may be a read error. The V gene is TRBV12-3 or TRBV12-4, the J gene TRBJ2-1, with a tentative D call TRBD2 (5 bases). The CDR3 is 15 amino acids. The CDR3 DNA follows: TGTGGCAGCAGTGTGAGCGGAGGCTCCTACAATGAGCAGTTCTTC. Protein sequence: CGSSVSGGSYNEQFF.

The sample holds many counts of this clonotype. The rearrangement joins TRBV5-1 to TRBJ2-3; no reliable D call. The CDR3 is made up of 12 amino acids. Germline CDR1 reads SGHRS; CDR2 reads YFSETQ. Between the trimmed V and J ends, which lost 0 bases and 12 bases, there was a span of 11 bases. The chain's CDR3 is CASSLDVSVQYF. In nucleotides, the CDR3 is TGCGCCAGCAGCTTGGATGTGAGCGTTCAGTATTTT. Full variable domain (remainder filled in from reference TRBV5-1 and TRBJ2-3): KAGVTQTPRYLIKTRGQQVTLSCSPISGHRSVSWYQQTPGQGLQFLFEYFSETQRNKGNFPGRFSGRQFSNSRSEMNVSTLELGDSALYLCASSLDVSVQYFGPGTRLTVL.

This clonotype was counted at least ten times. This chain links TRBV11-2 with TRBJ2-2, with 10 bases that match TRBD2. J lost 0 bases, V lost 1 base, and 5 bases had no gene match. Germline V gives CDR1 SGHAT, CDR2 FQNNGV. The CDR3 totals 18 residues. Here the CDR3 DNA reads TGTGCCAGCAGCTTAGGGACTAGCGGAAACGCGAACACCGGGGAGCTGTTTTTT. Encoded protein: CASSLGTSGNANTGELFF.

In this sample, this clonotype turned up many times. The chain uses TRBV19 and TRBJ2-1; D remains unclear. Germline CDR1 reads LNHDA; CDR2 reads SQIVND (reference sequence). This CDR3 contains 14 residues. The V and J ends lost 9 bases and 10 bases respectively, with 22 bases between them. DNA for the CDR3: TGTGCCAGCTGCGAGGTCCGACTCGACTGCGAGCAGTTCTTC. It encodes CASCEVRLDCEQFF.

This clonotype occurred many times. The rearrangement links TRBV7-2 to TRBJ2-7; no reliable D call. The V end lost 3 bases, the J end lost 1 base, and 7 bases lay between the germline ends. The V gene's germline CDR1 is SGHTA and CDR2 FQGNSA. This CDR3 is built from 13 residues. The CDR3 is CASSLAYSYEQYF. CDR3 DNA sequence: TGTGCCAGCAGCTTGGCCTATTCCTACGAGCAGTACTTC.

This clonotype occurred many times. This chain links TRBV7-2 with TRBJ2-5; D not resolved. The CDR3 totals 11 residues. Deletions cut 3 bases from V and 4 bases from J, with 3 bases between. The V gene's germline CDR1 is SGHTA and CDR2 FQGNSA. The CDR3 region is CASSFLETQYF. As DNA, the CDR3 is TGTGCCAGCAGCTTCCTAGAGACCCAGTACTTC.

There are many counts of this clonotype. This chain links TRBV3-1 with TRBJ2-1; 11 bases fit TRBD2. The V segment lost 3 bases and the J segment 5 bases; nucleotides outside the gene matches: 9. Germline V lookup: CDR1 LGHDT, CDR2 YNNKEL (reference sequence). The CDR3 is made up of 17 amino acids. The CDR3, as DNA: TGTGCCAGCAGCCATTCCACCGGGACTAGCGGAAACAATGAGCAGTTCTTC. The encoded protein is CASSHSTGTSGNNEQFF.

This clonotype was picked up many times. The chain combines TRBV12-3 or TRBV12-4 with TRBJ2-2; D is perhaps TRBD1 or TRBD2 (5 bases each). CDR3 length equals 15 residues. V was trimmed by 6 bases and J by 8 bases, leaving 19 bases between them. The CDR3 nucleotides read TGTGCCAGCAGCGGCAGGACCCTTGGGACGGGGGAGCTGTTTTTT. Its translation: CASSGRTLGTGELFF.

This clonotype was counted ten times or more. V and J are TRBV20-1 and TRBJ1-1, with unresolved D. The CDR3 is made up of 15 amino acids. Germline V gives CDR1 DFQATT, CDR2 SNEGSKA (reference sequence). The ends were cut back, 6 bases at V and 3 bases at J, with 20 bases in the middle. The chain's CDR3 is CSAQARDAYYTEAFF. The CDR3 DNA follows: TGCAGTGCCCAAGCCCGTGACGCTTACTACACTGAAGCTTTCTTT.